The 26 T cell receptor beta chains below all came from one sample that was sequenced in a study of blood T cell repertoires in COVID-19. Sequenced by immunoSEQ multiplex PCR; TCRdb stores in-frame clones only, minus some. The data show 20,000 to 25,000 clones, with approximately 90% seen just once and more than 6.5% held by the top ten. Sequencing input: peripheral blood. All receptors derive from an older woman with active COVID-19.

This clone was seen just once. The rearrangement uses TRBV10-3 and TRBJ2-5; D unresolved. Germline CDR1 reads ENHRY; CDR2 reads SYGVKD. V shed 3 bases and J shed 5 bases, with 13 bases lying between them. The CDR3 has 14 residues. This chain's CDR3 is CAISDIPARETQYF. The CDR3 DNA reads TGTGCCATCAGTGATATTCCTGCCCGGGAGACCCAGTACTTC.

This clone has a handful of counts. The J gene is TRBJ1-5, the V gene TRBV5-8; no reliable D call. From germline, CDR1 is SGHTS and CDR2 YDEGEE. The ends were cut back, 5 bases at V and 3 bases at J, with 9 bases in the middle. This CDR3 has 13 residues. CDR3 bases: TGTGCCAGCAGTTACGGACTCAATCAGCCCCAGCATTTT. This gives the protein CASSYGLNQPQHF.

The V gene is TRBV4-1, the J gene TRBJ2-3, with 8 bases that match TRBD2. J was trimmed by 2 bases and V by 0 bases; bases with no gene match: 19. Germline CDR1 and CDR2: MGHRA and YSYEKL. The CDR3 covers 21 residues. This chain's CDR3 is CASSQDSGGFVAGPITDTQYF. Here the CDR3 DNA reads TGCGCCAGCAGCCAAGACAGCGGGGGTTTTGTGGCGGGGCCAATCACAGATACGCAGTATTTT.

The J gene is TRBJ1-5, the V gene TRBV2; D gene ambiguous. The CDR3 length is 14 residues. Germline assignment: CDR1 SNHLY and CDR2 FYNNEI. V was clipped by 7 bases and J by 3 bases, with 13 bases between them. The CDR3: CASMADRINQPQHF. In DNA, the CDR3 is TGTGCCAGCATGGCGGATCGGATCAATCAGCCCCAGCATTTT.

The J gene is TRBJ1-2, the V gene TRBV6-5; 9 nucleotides match TRBD1. V was clipped by 4 bases and J by 3 bases; unmatched bases: 6. Germline V gives CDR1 MNHEY, CDR2 SVGAGI. This CDR3 contains 15 residues. In nucleotides, the CDR3 is TGTGCCAGCAGTTCCCGGGACAGGGCGCACTATGGCTACACCTTC. Amino acids: CASSSRDRAHYGYTF.

This rearrangement joins TRBV6-6 to TRBJ2-5; the D gene is possibly TRBD1 (6 bases). V gave up 6 bases and J gave up 10 bases, with 12 bases separating them. This CDR3 comprises 11 residues. Germline V gene data show CDR1 as MNHNY and CDR2 as SVGAGI (reference sequence). The CDR3 reads CASSLQGIQYF. CDR3 in DNA: TGTGCCAGCAGCCTACAGGGTATCCAGTACTTC.

The chain combines TRBV19 with TRBJ1-2; D is possibly TRBD1 (6 bases). Germline V CDR1 and CDR2: LNHDA, SQIVND (reference sequence). The length of the CDR3 is 14 residues. Trimming shortened V by 6 bases and J by 4 bases, and 15 bases separated the two germline ends. CDR3 bases: TGTGCCAGTAGGCTTTCAGGGGAGAGCTATGGCTACACCTTC. Its protein product is CASRLSGESYGYTF.

V usage is TRBV7-8 and J usage is TRBJ2-1, with a possible D match to TRBD1 (5 bases). The CDR3 totals 14 residues. In germline, CDR1 is SGHVS, CDR2 FQNEAQ. V was trimmed by 2 bases and J by 8 bases, leaving 13 bases between them. The CDR3 DNA sequence: TGTGCCAGCAGCTTATCCAGGGCGGTCCATGAGCAGTTCTTC. Translated, it gives CASSLSRAVHEQFF.

This clone was detected only a few times. The chain recombines TRBV3-1 (or the pseudogene TRBV3-2) with TRBJ1-3; 7 nucleotides line up with TRBD1. CDR3 size: 16 residues. V lost 3 bases and J lost 0; bases outside the gene matches: 5. CDR1 LGHDT and CDR2 YNNKEL come from the germline V gene (reference sequence). DNA of the CDR3: TGTGCCAGCAGCCACGGACAGGAGTACTCTGGAAACACCATATATTTT. It specifies CASSHGQEYSGNTIYF.

Only a few counts were recorded for this clone. The V call is TRBV6-1, the J call TRBJ1-5, with D maybe TRBD1 (6 bases). Germline assignment: CDR1 MNHNS and CDR2 SASEGT. The V and J ends lost 0 bases and 7 bases respectively, with 10 bases between them. CDR3 size: 14 residues. The CDR3 DNA reads as TGTGCCAGCAGTGAAGCCGTAAGGGGGCAGCCCCAGCATTTT. This gives the protein CASSEAVRGQPQHF.

V and J are TRBV11-2 and TRBJ2-5, with a possible D match to TRBD2 (6 bases). CDR3 length: 17 amino acids. The V end lost 1 base, the J end lost 2 bases, and 17 bases lay between the germline ends. The germline CDR1 and CDR2 sequences are SGHAT and FQNNGV. CDR3: CASSLGPGGWGQETQYF. The CDR3 region has the DNA TGTGCCAGCAGCTTAGGTCCCGGGGGATGGGGTCAAGAGACCCAGTACTTC.

The rearrangement uses TRBV24-1 and TRBJ1-5; the D gene is possibly TRBD1 (6 bases). The CDR3 loop spans 19 amino acids. The germline V and J ends were trimmed by 1 base and 0 bases, with 18 bases remaining between them. Looked up from germline, CDR1 is KGHDR and CDR2 is SFDVKD. The CDR3 sequence is CATSDLGDTTLLSNQPQHF. The DNA of the CDR3 is TGTGCCACCAGTGATTTAGGGGACACTACCCTGCTTAGCAATCAGCCCCAGCATTTT.

Here the CDR3 DNA reads TGTGCCAGCACGGCGGGGGCCCCCAATGAGCAGTTCTTC. Protein product: CASTAGAPNEQFF. V gene TRBV2 combines with J gene TRBJ2-1; tentative D call: TRBD2 (7 bases). V was cut by 7 bases and J by 6 bases, with 13 bases left in between. Germline V CDR1 and CDR2: SNHLY, FYNNEI. The CDR3 is 13 amino acids. The full variable domain, completed using reference TRBV2 and TRBJ2-1, is EPEVTQTPSHQVTQMGQEVILRCVPISNHLYFYWYRQILGQKVEFLVSFYNNEISEKSEIFDDQFSVERPDGSNFTLKIRSTKLEDSAMYFCASTAGAPNEQFFGPGTRLTVL.

This clone showed up just once. CDR3 DNA sequence: TGCGCCAGCAGCTTCCATGGCCCCGGGACAGGGTTTAACTATGGCTACACCTTC. Amino acids: CASSFHGPGTGFNYGYTF. The chain employs TRBV5-1 and TRBJ1-2; 9 bases fit TRBD1. The CDR3 totals 18 residues. CDR1 and CDR2 (germline): SGHRS, YFSETQ. After removal of 2 bases from V and 1 base from J, the junction contained 12 bases not matched to a gene.

The chain has TRBV9 and TRBJ1-1, with D perhaps matching TRBD1 (5 bases). The length of the CDR3 is 14 residues. V was cut by 0 bases and J by 3 bases, with 9 bases left in between. The germline V gene has CDR1 SGDLS and CDR2 YYNGEE. CDR3 sequence reads: CASSVAGEDTEAFF. CDR3 nucleotide sequence: TGTGCCAGCAGCGTAGCGGGGGAGGACACTGAAGCTTTCTTT.

The sample holds one count of this clone. The rearrangement uses TRBV11-3 and TRBJ2-7; 10 positions match TRBD1. The V gene's germline CDR1 is SGHNT and CDR2 YENEEA. The trim removed 5 bases at V and 6 bases at J, leaving 13 bases unmatched. This CDR3 spans 16 amino acids. The chain's CDR3 is CASSLNAGQGEGEQYF. The DNA for the CDR3 is TGTGCCAGCAGCCTCAATGCAGGACAGGGGGAAGGCGAGCAGTACTTC. The complete variable domain, with remaining parts taken from reference TRBV11-3 and TRBJ2-7, reads EAGVVQSPRYKIIEKKQPVAFWCNPISGHNTLYWYLQNLGQGPELLIRYENEEAVDDSQLPKDRFSAERLKGVDSTLKIQPAELGDSAVYLCASSLNAGQGEGEQYFGPGTRLTVT.

The sample holds one count of this clone. V gene TRBV18 combines with J gene TRBJ2-3, with TRBD1 matching 8 bases. This CDR3 comprises 19 residues. The V segment lost 2 bases and the J segment 4 bases; nucleotides outside the gene matches: 17. The germline CDR1 and CDR2 sequences are KGHSH and LQKENI. Here the CDR3 reads CASSPFGTGHPISADTQYF. The CDR3 DNA sequence: TGTGCCAGCTCACCATTTGGGACAGGCCACCCGATTTCCGCAGATACGCAGTATTTT.

This chain links TRBV19 with TRBJ2-4; D uncertain. Deletions cut 1 base from V and 8 bases from J, with 9 bases between. CDR3 length equals 13 residues. Germline CDR1 is LNHDA and CDR2 is SQIVND (reference sequence). DNA of the CDR3: TGTGCCAGTAGTATAGGACTCGTGGACATTCAGTACTTC. It is translated as CASSIGLVDIQYF.

This clone was counted a single time. CDR3 sequence: CASRGSGVYTDTQYF. The DNA for the CDR3 is TGTGCCAGCAGGGGGAGCGGAGTCTACACAGATACGCAGTATTTT. The V call is TRBV6-5, the J call TRBJ2-3; D possibly corresponds to TRBD2 (5 bases). There are 15 residues in the CDR3. Looked up from germline, CDR1 is MNHEY and CDR2 is SVGAGI. Trimming removed 6 bases at V and 2 bases at J, with 15 bases between.

The J gene is TRBJ1-5, the V gene TRBV5-1; TRBD1 agrees at 8 bases. Germline V lookup: CDR1 SGHRS, CDR2 YFSETQ. Losses at the gene ends were 4 bases for V and 7 bases for J; bases not matched to a gene: 7. The CDR3 spans 14 residues. In DNA, the CDR3 is TGCGCCAGCAGCCTCGGACAGGGACTCCAGCCCCAGCATTTT. Translation: CASSLGQGLQPQHF.

The chain carries TRBV19 and TRBJ2-5, with TRBD2 as a possible D gene (5 bases). Per the germline V gene, CDR1 is LNHDA and CDR2 is SQIVND (reference sequence). The CDR3 totals 13 residues. V was trimmed by 5 bases and J by 5 bases, leaving 12 bases between them. DNA for the CDR3: TGTGCCAGTAGTCCTTTGGGCGGGGAGACCCAGTACTTC. Its protein is CASSPLGGETQYF.

In its sample, this clone was seen a few times. The chain has TRBV7-8 and TRBJ2-7; D ambiguous. The CDR3 covers 13 residues. CDR1 is SGHVS and CDR2 is FQNEAQ in the germline V gene. Trimming left V 3 bases short and J 4 bases short, with 10 bases between. CDR3 in amino acids: CASSLERIYEQYF. The CDR3 DNA reads TGTGCCAGCAGCTTGGAGCGTATTTACGAGCAGTACTTC.

The genes are TRBV5-1 and TRBJ2-5, with D possibly matching TRBD1 (6 bases). The germline gives CDR1 SGHRS, CDR2 YFSETQ. The CDR3 loop spans 15 amino acids. V was cut by 2 bases and J by 1 base, with 12 bases left in between. The CDR3 DNA sequence: TGCGCCAGCAGCTTTACAGGGTTAGTCCAAGAGACCCAGTACTTC. This sequence encodes CASSFTGLVQETQYF.

This sequence joins TRBV25-1 and TRBJ1-2; TRBD1 is a possible D gene (6 bases). CDR1 MGHDK and CDR2 SYGVNS come from the germline V gene. The CDR3 consists of 13 residues. Between the trimmed V and J ends, which lost 4 bases and 4 bases, there was a span of 10 bases. CDR3 in DNA: TGTGCCAGCAGTGCCGTACAGGGCTATGGCTACACCTTC. Protein product: CASSAVQGYGYTF.

The chain couples TRBV3-1 (or the pseudogene TRBV3-2) to TRBJ1-1, with 7 bases that match TRBD1. CDR1 and CDR2 (germline): LGHDT, YNNKEL (reference sequence). This CDR3 is built from 15 residues. Trimming at V came to 0 bases and at J to 2 bases, leaving 3 bases not matched to a gene. The CDR3 here is CASSQDYRGNTEAFF. The CDR3 region has the DNA TGTGCCAGCAGCCAAGATTACAGGGGTAACACTGAAGCTTTCTTT.

The chain links TRBV6-6 to TRBJ2-1; TRBD2 matches 10 bases. The germline CDR1 and CDR2 sequences are MNHNY and SVGAGI (reference sequence). V was pared by 8 bases and J by 7 bases, with 11 bases of the junction left unmatched. The CDR3 spans 15 residues. The CDR3 region has the DNA TGTGCCAGCGGGGCAATAGCGGGGGGAGAAAATGAGCAGTTCTTC. Its protein product is CASGAIAGGENEQFF.